The 31 T cell receptor beta chains in this list originate from one sample, sequenced in a study of beta chain features in type 1 diabetes. General study results and limits: Within each of all four CD4+ subsets, Type 1 diabetes patients had TCRB CDR3s that were moderately but significantly shorter.

What was sequenced were expressed TCRB transcripts, since all of the isolated RNA had been reverse transcribed. This table comes from immunoSEQ multiplex PCR, and its TCRdb copy is limited to in-frame clones, with some not included. The repertoire holds around 240,000 clones, with 16% as singletons. No cognate antigen is known for these TCRs. Sequencing was carried out using naive CD4+ T cells from blood. The origin of the receptors is a man aged 30 to 45 with type 1 diabetes.

V and J are TRBV9 and TRBJ1-2; D may be TRBD1 (6 bases). The V gene lost 0 bases and the J gene lost 3 bases, with 12 bases spanning the gap. The germline V gene encodes CDR1 SGDLS and CDR2 YYNGEE. The CDR3 is 15 residues long. The CDR3 nucleotides are TGTGCCAGCAGCGTAGCTTCGGACAGCCACTATGGCTACACCTTC. The encoded protein is CASSVASDSHYGYTF.

Points on this clone: Germline is not matched at one junction end, which may reflect a read error. The J gene is TRBJ2-1, the V gene TRBV27, with a weak D call TRBD1 (7 bases). CDR3 length: 13 amino acids. CDR1 and CDR2 (germline): MNHEY, SMNVEV (reference sequence). CDR3 residues: CASSLTTGLASIF. As DNA, the CDR3 is TGTGCCAGCAGTTTGACGACAGGGCTAGCGTCGATCTTC.

There are a few counts of this clone. The chain joins TRBV30 to TRBJ1-2; no clear D gene. V lost 0 bases and J lost 9, with 8 bases in between. The CDR3 is 11 residues long. From germline, CDR1 is GTSNPN and CDR2 SVGIG (reference sequence). This CDR3 reads CAWSVGASYTF. In DNA form, the CDR3 reads TGTGCCTGGAGTGTAGGCGCCAGCTACACCTTC.

This clone came up a few times. The chain joins TRBV7-2 to TRBJ2-7; no clear D gene. The CDR3 has 13 residues. Germline loops: CDR1 SGHTA, CDR2 FQGNSA. The ends were cut back, 1 base at V and 2 bases at J, with 6 bases in the middle. This CDR3 is CASSLDSPYEQYF. DNA of the CDR3: TGTGCCAGCAGCTTAGACAGTCCCTACGAGCAGTACTTC.

The chain is built from TRBV10-2 and TRBJ2-7; D is unclear. The ends were cut back, 6 bases at V and 4 bases at J, with 13 bases in the middle. The CDR3 consists of 13 residues. The germline V gene encodes CDR1 WSHSY and CDR2 SAAADI. DNA for the CDR3: TGCGCCAGCAGCAGTAATCTAGGGTACGAGCAGTACTTC. Translated, it gives CASSSNLGYEQYF.

This clone was counted between two and nine times. The gene calls are TRBV6-1 and TRBJ1-2; TRBD1 might be the D (5 bases). The V end was cut by 0 bases, the J end by 5 bases, with 10 bases between. Germline V lookup: CDR1 MNHNS, CDR2 SASEGT. The CDR3 is 14 amino acids. CDR3 DNA: TGTGCCAGCAGTGAAGCGCTTCAGGGATATGGCTACACCTTC. Translated: CASSEALQGYGYTF.

The V and J genes are TRBV7-9 and TRBJ2-3; D remains ambiguous. The germline gives CDR1 SEHNR, CDR2 FQNEAQ (reference sequence). V was cut by 6 bases and J by 0 bases, with 7 bases left in between. The CDR3 length is 13 residues. CDR3 region: CASREISTDTQYF. DNA for the CDR3: TGTGCCAGCAGAGAAATTAGCACAGATACGCAGTATTTT.

V and J are TRBV29-1 and TRBJ2-3, with D possibly matching TRBD2 (5 bases). Trimming removed 5 bases from V and 2 bases from J, with 8 bases in between. The CDR3 sequence is 12 residues long. CDR1 SQVTM and CDR2 ANQGSEA come from the germline V gene. CDR3 in amino acids: CSVQADTDTQYF. CDR3 bases: TGCAGCGTTCAAGCGGACACAGATACGCAGTATTTT.

This chain uses TRBV4-2 with TRBJ2-7; 12 positions match TRBD2. With 4 bases clipped from V and 7 bases from J, the junction kept 8 bases outside the gene matches. The CDR3 consists of 15 residues. Germline CDR1 is LGHNA and CDR2 is YNFKEQ. The CDR3 reads CASSRGLAGPSEQYF. CDR3 in DNA: TGTGCCAGCAGCCGAGGACTAGCGGGACCAAGTGAGCAGTACTTC.

This clone was counted a few times. J is TRBJ2-5 and V is TRBV25-1, with D possibly being TRBD2 (5 bases). This CDR3 contains 15 residues. Germline V gene sequence: CDR1 MGHDK, CDR2 SYGVNS. Between the trimmed V and J ends, which lost 3 bases and 4 bases, there was a span of 15 bases. Written as DNA, the CDR3 is TGTGCCAGCAGTGAGCCGGCGGGCCCCGGAGAGACCCAGTACTTC. Protein: CASSEPAGPGETQYF.

V is TRBV28 and J is TRBJ2-5; D is undetermined. Trimming left V 4 bases short and J 5 bases short, with 17 bases between. Per germline, CDR1 MDHEN and CDR2 SYDVKM. The CDR3 contains 15 residues. The CDR3 DNA reads as TGTGCCAGCAGTTCTTTCGGTAGGGCATCGGAGACCCAGTACTTC. It translates to CASSSFGRASETQYF.

A single count supports this clone. This chain links TRBV6-4 with TRBJ1-1; no firm D call. The CDR3 sequence is 10 residues long. V dropped 3 bases and J dropped 5 bases, with 1 base sitting between them. CDR1 is MRHNA, CDR2 SNTAGT, per germline. Written as DNA, the CDR3 is TGTGCCAGCAGTGAAACTGAAGCTTTCTTT. Translated: CASSETEAFF.

This clone was seen only a few times. Here the CDR3 reads CASSQAGTSGRDTQYF. The DNA of the CDR3 is TGCGCCAGCAGCCAAGCAGGGACTAGCGGGAGAGATACGCAGTATTTT. This chain connects TRBV4-1 to TRBJ2-3, with 14 bases lining up with TRBD2. This CDR3 region has 16 residues. CDR1 and CDR2 (germline): MGHRA, YSYEKL. The V gene end was trimmed by 1 base and the J gene end by 5 bases; junction bases not matched to a gene: 2.

This chain links TRBV7-2 with TRBJ2-7, with D possibly being TRBD1 (6 bases). Trimming took 5 bases from V and 4 from J, leaving 21 bases between them. Per germline, CDR1 SGHTA and CDR2 FQGNSA. The CDR3 loop spans 16 amino acids. This CDR3 reads CASSLVSDRRGYEQYF. As DNA, the CDR3 is TGTGCCAGCAGCCTCGTGTCAGACAGGAGAGGTTACGAGCAGTACTTC.

This clone has more than one count but fewer than ten. The chain has TRBV28 and TRBJ2-4; D gene uncertain. The CDR3 has 14 amino acids. Trimming pared 7 bases from V and 7 bases from J, leaving 17 bases between. Germline V gene sequence: CDR1 MDHEN, CDR2 SYDVKM. CDR3 sequence reads: CASTSIGDVNIQYF. The CDR3 bases are TGTGCCAGCACCTCAATAGGAGATGTGAACATTCAGTACTTC.

This clone was recorded a few times. V gene TRBV29-1 combines with J gene TRBJ2-3; D remains unclear. Germline V lookup: CDR1 SQVTM, CDR2 ANQGSEA. The germline V and J ends were trimmed by 7 bases and 4 bases, with 9 bases remaining between them. The CDR3 totals 11 residues. CDR3 sequence reads: CSGARADTQYF. The CDR3 DNA reads TGCAGCGGGGCTAGAGCAGATACGCAGTATTTT.

This clone was detected a few times. J is TRBJ2-7 and V is TRBV29-1, with 13 positions matching TRBD2. This CDR3 comprises 13 residues. Germline V gene sequence: CDR1 SQVTM, CDR2 ANQGSEA. Trimming removed 6 bases from V and 8 bases from J; junction bases left unmatched: 7. The CDR3 is CSVGGLAGVKQYF. Written as DNA, the CDR3 is TGCAGCGTCGGTGGACTAGCGGGAGTCAAGCAGTACTTC.

CDR3 region: CASSVRTGFQETQYF. Here the CDR3 DNA reads TGTGCCAGCAGCGTTCGAACAGGGTTCCAAGAGACCCAGTACTTC. The chain employs TRBV7-2 and TRBJ2-5, with TRBD1 as a possible D gene (6 bases). The CDR3 runs 15 residues. CDR1 SGHTA and CDR2 FQGNSA come from the germline V gene. V was shortened by 5 bases and J by 1 base, with 14 bases between the two germline ends.

V and J are TRBV7-9 and TRBJ2-5; the D gene is possibly TRBD1 (6 bases). Germline CDR1 and CDR2: SEHNR and FQNEAQ (reference sequence). The V gene lost 11 bases and the J gene lost 5 bases, with 12 bases spanning the gap. The CDR3 runs to 11 residues. CDR3 amino acids: CAAGTRETQYF. The DNA for the CDR3 is TGTGCCGCCGGGACACGGGAGACCCAGTACTTC.

This clone has just a few counts. This sequence joins TRBV7-2 and TRBJ2-1, with 10 bases matching TRBD2. Germline trimming cut 10 bases from V and 6 bases from J; bases unmatched to any gene: 12. CDR1 SGHTA and CDR2 FQGNSA come from the germline V gene. The CDR3 length is 15 residues. The chain's CDR3 is CAKRTTGLAFNEQFF. CDR3 bases: TGTGCCAAAAGGACGACGGGACTAGCGTTCAATGAGCAGTTCTTC.

V gene TRBV5-6 combines with J gene TRBJ2-1, with D perhaps matching TRBD1 (5 bases). Per the germline V gene, CDR1 is SGHDT and CDR2 is YYEEEE. The V and J ends lost 5 bases and 4 bases respectively, with 16 bases between them. The CDR3 spans 15 residues. CDR3 in DNA: TGTGCCAGCAGACTCGGACAAGTCTTATACAATGAGCAGTTCTTC. Protein: CASRLGQVLYNEQFF.

The CDR3 DNA reads as TGTGCCAGCAGCTTAGGCGGAGAAGAGACCCAGTACTTC. Translation gives CASSLGGEETQYF. This chain uses TRBV7-2 with TRBJ2-5; D not resolved. V gave up 1 base and J gave up 3 bases, with 6 bases separating them. The CDR3 has 13 residues. From germline, CDR1 is SGHTA and CDR2 FQGNSA.

The sample holds one count of this clone. The CDR3 loop reads CASRVRGEQYF. The CDR3 bases are TGTGCCAGCAGAGTGCGGGGCGAGCAGTACTTC. The gene calls are TRBV11-2 and TRBJ2-7, with D maybe TRBD2 (6 bases). The CDR3 has 11 residues. Trimming took off 6 bases at V and 6 bases at J, with 9 bases between the two ends. The germline gives CDR1 SGHAT, CDR2 FQNNGV.

There are a few counts of this clone. The V call is TRBV7-2, the J call TRBJ2-5; possibly TRBD2 for D (5 bases). Germline values: CDR1 SGHTA, CDR2 FQGNSA. The CDR3 consists of 13 residues. V was cut by 8 bases and J by 2 bases, with 12 bases left in between. The CDR3, as DNA: TGTGCCAGCCATCGGACTGCTCAAGAGACCCAGTACTTC. This translates into CASHRTAQETQYF.

There are a few counts of this clone. The chain is built from TRBV29-1 and TRBJ2-3; D unresolved. V was clipped by 6 bases and J by 0 bases, with 7 bases between them. Germline V gene data show CDR1 as SQVTM and CDR2 as ANQGSEA. The CDR3 spans 12 residues. CDR3 protein: CSVGASTDTQYF. CDR3 DNA: TGCAGCGTCGGAGCCAGCACAGATACGCAGTATTTT.

The V call is TRBV4-1, the J call TRBJ2-7; no clear D gene. This CDR3 is built from 14 residues. V lost 1 base, J lost 3 bases, and 10 bases lay in between. The germline gives CDR1 MGHRA, CDR2 YSYEKL. The CDR3 nucleotides are TGCGCCAGCAGCCAAGCGTCCCCGGTCTACGAGCAGTACTTC. Translated: CASSQASPVYEQYF.

This clone appeared a few times. This sequence joins TRBV25-1 and TRBJ2-6, with 10 bases lining up with TRBD1. This CDR3 has 18 residues. The V gene end was trimmed by 4 bases and the J gene end by 0 bases; junction bases not matched to a gene: 6. The germline V gene has CDR1 MGHDK and CDR2 SYGVNS. CDR3 coding DNA: TGTGCCAGCAGTGTCCTGGGACAGGGGACCTCTGGGGCCAACGTCCTGACTTTC. This codes for CASSVLGQGTSGANVLTF.

This clone was seen only a few times. The rearrangement uses TRBV7-2 and TRBJ1-1; D gene uncertain. Germline V gives CDR1 SGHTA, CDR2 FQGNSA. The CDR3 extends over 14 amino acids. The V end lost 0 bases, the J end lost 1 base, and 6 bases lay between the germline ends. The CDR3 protein is CASSLARGNTEAFF. Written as DNA, the CDR3 is TGTGCCAGCAGCTTAGCTCGGGGGAACACTGAAGCTTTCTTT.

This chain uses TRBV5-1 with TRBJ2-7, with TRBD2 as a possible D gene (6 bases). Germline CDR1 is SGHRS and CDR2 is YFSETQ. CDR3 length equals 12 residues. The CDR3 coding sequence is TGCGTGGGACTCGAACGGACCTACGAGCAGTACTTC. Its translation is CVGLERTYEQYF.

This clone was detected only a few times. The chain is built from TRBV7-9 and TRBJ2-7; weak D call: TRBD1 (6 bases). CDR1 is SEHNR, CDR2 FQNEAQ, per germline (reference sequence). The V end lost 6 bases, the J end lost 2 bases, and 14 bases lay between the germline ends. The CDR3 runs 14 residues. In DNA form, the CDR3 reads TGTGCCAGCAGTCCGGACAGAAGCGCCTACGAGCAGTACTTC. Amino acid sequence: CASSPDRSAYEQYF. Supplemented by reference TRBV7-9 and TRBJ2-7, the full variable domain reads DTGVSQNPRHKITKRGQNVTFRCDPISEHNRLYWYRQTLGQGPEFLTYFQNEAQLEKSRLLSDRFSAERPKGSFSTLEIQRTEQGDSAMYLCASSPDRSAYEQYFGPGTRLTVT.

This rearrangement joins TRBV6-6 to TRBJ2-3; the D gene is possibly TRBD1 (5 bases). CDR1 and CDR2 (germline): MNHNY, SVGAGI (reference sequence). The length of the CDR3 is 12 residues. V lost 9 bases to trimming and J lost 0 bases, with 7 bases between them. CDR3 in DNA: TGTGCCAGTGACAGTAGCACAGATACGCAGTATTTT. It yields the protein CASDSSTDTQYF.